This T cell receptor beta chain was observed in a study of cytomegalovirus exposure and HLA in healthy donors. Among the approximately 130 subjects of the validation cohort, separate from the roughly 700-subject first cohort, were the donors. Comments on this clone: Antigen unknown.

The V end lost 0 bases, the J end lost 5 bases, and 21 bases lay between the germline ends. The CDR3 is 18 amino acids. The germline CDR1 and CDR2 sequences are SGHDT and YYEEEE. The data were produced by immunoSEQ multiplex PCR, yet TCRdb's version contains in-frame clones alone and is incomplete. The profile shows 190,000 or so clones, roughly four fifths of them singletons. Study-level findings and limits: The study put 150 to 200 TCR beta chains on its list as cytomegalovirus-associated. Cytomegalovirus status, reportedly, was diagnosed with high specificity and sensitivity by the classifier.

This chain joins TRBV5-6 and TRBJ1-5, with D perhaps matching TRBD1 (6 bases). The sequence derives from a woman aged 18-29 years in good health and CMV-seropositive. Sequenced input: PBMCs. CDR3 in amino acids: CASSLGPPSTGSHQPQHF. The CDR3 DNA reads TGTGCCAGCAGCTTGGGACCCCCCTCTACAGGGTCCCATCAGCCCCAGCATTTT.